This T cell receptor (beta chain) was obtained from a study of blood T cell repertoires in COVID-19. Background on the study: Material from acute and convalescent COVID-19 was sourced from the United States, Italy and Spain. PBMCs, B-cell-depleted T cells, or T cells provided the cDNA or gDNA that made up the material.

Deletions cut 6 bases from V and 0 bases from J, with 12 bases between. Germline CDR1 and CDR2: SNHLY and FYNNEI. This CDR3 comprises 15 residues. Original methodology: Amplifying reference gene primers gave estimates of nucleated cell counts. The repertoire was sequenced with immunoSEQ multiplex PCR; TCRdb's copy has only in-frame clones and lacks some. Clone size and V and J calls were adopted from that table, with D and trimming inferred from the DNA. The sample lists more than 110,000 clones, around 73% occurring once. The specimen sequenced was peripheral blood. The receptor comes from a woman aged 50 to 60 with active or convalescent COVID-19. The genes are TRBV2 and TRBJ1-3; D might be TRBD1 (6 bases). The DNA of the CDR3 is TGTGCCAGCAGCAAACAGGGCAACTCTGGAAACACCATATATTTT. Protein sequence: CASSKQGNSGNTIYF.